The 27 T cell receptor beta chains below come from one sample, sequenced in a study of Graves' ophthalmopathy and Graves' hyperthyroidism. RNA served as the template for amplifying TCR beta CDR3 regions. RT-PCR in the first round used HTBI primers; a second-round multiplex PCR followed. TCRdb independently ran MiXCR on the multiplex PCR reads; one entry per CDR3 protein. The sample records about 740,000 distinct CDR3 sequences, about 44% being singletons. The specimen sequenced was peripheral blood. These receptors all come from an adult man with Graves' ophthalmopathy.

In its sample, this clonotype was seen a few times. The chain joins TRBV7-9 to TRBJ1-6; 9 positions match TRBD1. V lost 3 bases to trimming and J lost 1 base; unmatched junction nucleotides: 4. There are 17 residues in the CDR3. Germline assignment: CDR1 SEHNR and CDR2 FQNEAQ (reference sequence). The CDR3 sequence is CASSFGTGLSYNSPLHF. CDR3 coding DNA: TGTGCCAGCAGCTTCGGGACAGGGTTATCCTATAATTCACCCCTCCACTTT.

V usage is TRBV19 and J usage is TRBJ1-2; TRBD1 aligns across 7 bases. Trimming removed 6 bases from V and 8 bases from J; junction bases left unmatched: 15. The germline CDR1 and CDR2 sequences are LNHDA and SQIVND (reference sequence). The CDR3 has 15 amino acids. DNA for the CDR3: TGTGCCAGTAGGAAATCCGGGACAGAAGGGAGAGGCTACACCTTC. Translation gives CASRKSGTEGRGYTF. The variable domain in full, with the rest retrieved from reference TRBV19 and TRBJ1-2, is DGGITQSPKYLFRKEGQNVTLSCEQNLNHDAMYWYRQDPGQGLRLIYYSQIVNDFQKGDIAEGYSVSREKKESFPLTVTSAQKNPTAFYLCASRKSGTEGRGYTFGSGTRLTVV.

In this sample, this clonotype turned up many times. The V call is TRBV19, the J call TRBJ1-1; no definite D call. Germline assignment: CDR1 LNHDA and CDR2 SQIVND (reference sequence). V lost 5 bases to trimming and J lost 3 bases, with 7 bases between them. The CDR3 totals 12 residues. The CDR3 DNA reads as TGTGCCAGTAGTTGGGCCTACACTGAAGCTTTCTTT. Amino acids: CASSWAYTEAFF.

This clonotype turned up a few times. The V and J genes are TRBV10-3 and TRBJ1-1; 9 bases are shared with TRBD1. V dropped 10 bases and J dropped 0; count of bases not matched to a gene: 12. CDR1 is ENHRY, CDR2 SYGVKD, per germline. The CDR3 is made up of 16 amino acids. The CDR3 DNA reads TGTGCCAGCAACCGGGACAGGGTGCTGGTGAACACTGAAGCTTTCTTT. It yields the protein CASNRDRVLVNTEAFF.

V gene TRBV25-1 combines with J gene TRBJ2-7, with 9 bases that match TRBD1. This CDR3 contains 16 residues. Germline assignment: CDR1 MGHDK and CDR2 SYGVNS. V dropped 4 bases and J dropped 2; count of bases not matched to a gene: 9. The CDR3 nucleotides are TGTGCCAGCAGTGGACCCGGGACAGGGCCTACCTACGAGCAGTACTTC. Protein: CASSGPGTGPTYEQYF.

This clonotype was counted between two and nine times. This chain uses TRBV9 with TRBJ2-7; 8 nucleotides agree with TRBD1. J was trimmed by 6 bases and V by 4 bases; bases with no gene match: 12. Germline values: CDR1 SGDLS, CDR2 YYNGEE. The CDR3 totals 15 residues. CDR3 loop: CASSWEDRANGEQYF. In DNA form, the CDR3 reads TGTGCCAGCAGCTGGGAGGACAGGGCAAATGGCGAGCAGTACTTC.

This clonotype showed up just a few times. This sequence joins TRBV7-9 and TRBJ1-1; 8 bases map to TRBD1. J gave up 4 bases and V 3 bases, and 10 bases lay outside the gene matches. This CDR3 comprises 16 residues. Germline CDR1 and CDR2: SEHNR and FQNEAQ (reference sequence). DNA of the CDR3: TGTGCCAGCAGCTTGGGCGACAGGGGAGGGGGCACTGAAGCTTTCTTT. This encodes CASSLGDRGGGTEAFF.

This clonotype was seen a single time. This sequence joins TRBV9 and TRBJ2-5; 9 bases are shared with TRBD1. Trimming at V came to 4 bases and at J to 11 bases, leaving 15 bases not matched to a gene. The CDR3 is 15 amino acids. Germline V gene sequence: CDR1 SGDLS, CDR2 YYNGEE. DNA of the CDR3: TGTGCCAGCAGCTTAAGACAGGGGGAGGCAGATACGCAGTACTTC. It yields the protein CASSLRQGEADTQYF.

This clonotype showed up many times. CDR3 DNA: TGTGCCAGCAGGACATCAGGGGTTGGCAACACCATATATTTT. Its translation is CASRTSGVGNTIYF. The chain carries TRBV7-9 and TRBJ1-3; weak D call: TRBD1 (6 bases). CDR1 is SEHNR, CDR2 FQNEAQ, per germline (reference sequence). Trimming left V 6 bases short and J 7 bases short, with 16 bases between. CDR3 length equals 14 residues.

J is TRBJ1-1 and V is TRBV7-3, with TRBD1 matching 7 bases. Germline-derived CDR1 and CDR2 are SGHTA and FQGTGA. The CDR3 spans 16 residues. The V segment lost 1 base and the J segment 0 bases; nucleotides outside the gene matches: 5. The CDR3 DNA is TGTGCCAGCAGCTTAAAGGGGGACAGCTTGAACACTGAAGCTTTCTTT. Protein: CASSLKGDSLNTEAFF.

In this sample, this clonotype turned up many times. The chain couples TRBV10-3 to TRBJ2-7; D not certain. Trimming took 0 bases from V and 7 from J, leaving 13 bases between them. This CDR3 is 14 amino acids long. Germline lookup yields CDR1 ENHRY and CDR2 SYGVKD. The CDR3 loop is CAISESGSLREQYF. DNA of the CDR3: TGTGCCATCAGTGAGTCAGGGTCCCTCAGGGAGCAGTACTTC.

A word on this clonotype: Its ends do not fully match the called genes, so a read error is possible. This chain links TRBV12-3 or TRBV12-4 with TRBJ2-5; 10 nucleotides match TRBD2. The J call is in doubt because the DNA end fits TRBJ2-7 better. This CDR3 has 16 amino acids. The CDR3 loop reads CASSQVQREGRNEQYF. The CDR3 bases are TGCGCCAGCAGCCAAGTTCAGCGGGAGGGCCGTAACGAGCAGTACTTC.

This clonotype was seen at least ten times. The chain recombines TRBV4-1 with TRBJ2-5; 7 bases line up with TRBD1. This CDR3 spans 16 amino acids. Germline V CDR1 and CDR2: MGHRA, YSYEKL. J was trimmed by 2 bases and V by 4 bases; bases with no gene match: 10. The CDR3 region has the DNA TGCGCCAGCAGCCGAAAAGGGGGCAGCTTTCAAGAGACCCAGTACTTC. Protein product: CASSRKGGSFQETQYF.

This clonotype has only one observation. The chain has TRBV29-1 and TRBJ1-1; a possible D gene is TRBD1 (5 bases). V dropped 6 bases and J dropped 7 bases, with 18 bases sitting between them. The length of the CDR3 is 13 residues. Germline lookup yields CDR1 SQVTM and CDR2 ANQGSEA. CDR3 amino acids: CSVQRESGREAFF. The CDR3 region has the DNA TGCAGCGTCCAAAGGGAGTCGGGGCGTGAAGCTTTCTTT.

This clonotype was observed a single time. One base away lies a much larger clone, so this may be a sequencing read error. The chain recombines TRBV25-1 with TRBJ2-2; D might be TRBD1 or TRBD2, each matching 5 bases. Germline lookup yields CDR1 MGHDK and CDR2 SYGVNS. The CDR3 length is 13 residues. The CDR3 loop reads CASSRYRTGELLF. Here the CDR3 DNA reads TGTGCCAGCAGCCGGTACAGGACCGGGGAGCTGCTTTTT.

Note on this clonotype: The germline gene is not matched at one end of the junction; a read error may be the cause. V gene TRBV24-1 combines with J gene TRBJ1-1; 9 nucleotides match TRBD1. Germline values: CDR1 KGHDR, CDR2 SFDVKD. This CDR3 is built from 16 residues. The CDR3, as DNA: TGTGCCAGCAGTCAACCCCCGGGACAGGGGAACACTGAAGCTTTCTTT. Translation gives CASSQPPGQGNTEAFF.

This sequence joins TRBV25-1 and TRBJ2-7; TRBD2 matches at 10 bases. Germline loops: CDR1 MGHDK, CDR2 SYGVNS. The CDR3 totals 13 residues. Here the CDR3 reads CASLAGVPYEQYF. CDR3 nucleotide sequence: TGTGCTTCCCTAGCGGGGGTACCCTACGAGCAGTACTTC.

The sample holds many counts of this clonotype. CDR3 region: CSVEATGVVTETQYF. The DNA of the CDR3 is TGCAGCGTTGAAGCCACAGGGGTGGTTACGGAGACCCAGTACTTC. The V call is TRBV29-1, the J call TRBJ2-5; 7 bases are shared with TRBD1. The CDR3 contains 15 residues. The junction had 10 bases not matched to a gene; V was cut back by 1 base and J by 5 bases. From germline, CDR1 is SQVTM and CDR2 ANQGSEA. Filled out from reference TRBV29-1 and TRBJ2-5, the complete variable domain reads SAVISQKPSRDICQRGTSLTIQCQVDSQVTMMFWYRQQPGQSLTLIATANQGSEATYESGFVIDKFPISRPNLTFSTLTVSNMSPEDSSIYLCSVEATGVVTETQYFGPGTRLLVL.

The CDR3, as DNA: TGTGCCAGCAGTTACAGGGGGCCTTCTTCATCTTCCTACTATGGCTACACCTTC. Protein: CASSYRGPSSSSYYGYTF. V gene TRBV14 combines with J gene TRBJ1-2; TRBD1 matches 9 bases. The CDR3 covers 18 residues. The germline V gene has CDR1 SGHDN and CDR2 FVKESK. Trimming took 6 bases from V and 3 from J; bases not matched to a gene: 17.

Points on this clonotype: A much larger clone lies a single base off, so this may be a read error. This rearrangement joins TRBV9 to TRBJ1-1, with unresolved D. Germline CDR1 reads SGDLS; CDR2 reads YYNGEE. The ends were cut back, 0 bases at V and 1 base at J, with 7 bases in the middle. CDR3 length: 14 amino acids. DNA of the CDR3: TGTGCCAGCAGCGTAGACGGTACGAACACTGAAGCTTTCTTT. It yields the protein CASSVDGTNTEAFF. Full variable domain (remainder filled in from reference TRBV9 and TRBJ1-1): DSGVTQTPKHLITATGQRVTLRCSPRSGDLSVYWYQQSLDQGLQFLIQYYNGEERAKGNILERFSAQQFPDLHSELNLSSLELGDSALYFCASSVDGTNTEAFFGQGTRLTVV.

This clonotype has only one observation. This chain links TRBV20-1 with TRBJ1-2, with a weak D call TRBD1 (5 bases). CDR1 is DFQATT and CDR2 is SNEGSKA in the germline V gene (reference sequence). V was trimmed by 6 bases and J by 4 bases, leaving 21 bases between them. CDR3 length: 15 amino acids. The CDR3 spells CSATHTRGAGYGYTF. The CDR3 region has the DNA TGCAGTGCCACACACACAAGGGGCGCAGGCTATGGCTACACCTTC.

This clonotype was recorded only once. This may come from a read error, since a much larger clone is one base off. The CDR3 does not close with the conserved phenylalanine or tryptophan, likely indicating a read error. The chain recombines TRBV25-1 with TRBJ1-3; no reliable D call. This CDR3 region has 16 residues. CDR1 is MGHDK, CDR2 SYGVNS, per germline. V gave up 4 bases and J gave up 0 bases, with 13 bases separating them. CDR3 nucleotides: TGTGCCAGCAGTGTCATGGGCGCAAGCTCTGGAAACACCATATATCTT. Its protein product is CASSVMGASSGNTIYL.

The table lists this clonotype with a count of one. V and J are TRBV24-1 and TRBJ1-5; TRBD1 is a possible D gene (5 bases). CDR3 size: 15 residues. V was cut by 9 bases and J by 7 bases, with 21 bases left in between. The germline V gene encodes CDR1 KGHDR and CDR2 SFDVKD. The CDR3, as DNA: TGTGCCACCGCCAAATCCTCAGGGATGGGCCAGCCCCAGCATTTT. Its translation: CATAKSSGMGQPQHF.

This clonotype was recorded a few times. The V call is TRBV5-1, the J call TRBJ2-7; D is perhaps TRBD1 (5 bases). The CDR3 loop spans 13 amino acids. Trimming took 3 bases from V and 5 from J, leaving 12 bases between them. Germline CDR1 is SGHRS and CDR2 is YFSETQ. The CDR3 DNA is TGCGCCAGCAGCTCGACAGCCCCCAACGAGCAGTACTTC. Translated: CASSSTAPNEQYF.

The chain links TRBV7-9 to TRBJ2-6; 9 bases agree with TRBD1. The CDR3 runs 18 residues. Germline CDR1 is SEHNR and CDR2 is FQNEAQ (reference sequence). Trimming at V came to 5 bases and at J to 0 bases, leaving 8 bases not matched to a gene. The chain's CDR3 is CASSPQGALISGANVLTF. DNA of the CDR3: TGTGCCAGCAGCCCACAGGGGGCCCTTATCTCTGGGGCCAACGTCCTGACTTTC.

The rearrangement uses TRBV24-1 and TRBJ2-3; perhaps D is TRBD1 or TRBD2 (5 bases each). The germline CDR1 and CDR2 sequences are KGHDR and SFDVKD. CDR3 length: 17 amino acids. The V end lost 3 bases, the J end lost 2 bases, and 17 bases lay between the germline ends. The CDR3 is CATSDGGSGDNTDTQYF. CDR3 DNA: TGTGCCACCAGTGATGGGGGTAGTGGAGATAACACAGATACGCAGTATTTT.

This clonotype has only one observation. The gene calls are TRBV6-2 or TRBV6-3 and TRBJ1-1; 8 bases line up with TRBD1. The CDR3 loop spans 12 amino acids. Germline CDR1 is MNHEY and CDR2 is SVGEGT. V dropped 8 bases and J dropped 5; count of bases not matched to a gene: 4. The CDR3 loop is CASDRGETEAFF. The CDR3 coding sequence is TGTGCCAGCGACAGGGGAGAGACTGAAGCTTTCTTT.